Listed below are T cell receptor beta chains from one sample, sequenced in a study of T cells in tuberculosis. TCRdb's table, derived via immunoSEQ multiplex PCR, lists solely in-frame clones and lacks some. This sample has roughly 34,000 clones; roughly 86% occur once, and the top ten carry around 5.5%. The source was PBMCs, collected at tuberculosis diagnosis. These receptors all come from an adult with tuberculosis. CDR3s leave out the opening cysteine and the closing phenylalanine or tryptophan. Each record gives: V gene, J gene, CDR3 length, CDR3 protein.

TRBV6-5,TRBJ1-5,14,ASSYRDRANNQPQH
TRBV10-3,TRBJ2-5,13,AISEGQGPQETQY
TRBV9,TRBJ2-7,13,ASSGSGGASDEQY
TRBV4-1,TRBJ1-1,12,ASSQLGGDTEAF
TRBV27,TRBJ2-1,13,ASSKTGLGRSEQF
TRBV2,TRBJ1-5,12,ASRPGAGRQPQH
TRBV2,TRBJ2-2,13,ASSDVPGPTGELF
TRBV5-1,TRBJ2-1,13,ASSLAGLAGEVPF
TRBV27,TRBJ2-6,14,ASSSGGASGANVLT
TRBV11-3,TRBJ2-7,13,ASSNYRGGPYEQY
TRBV6-6,TRBJ1-2,11,ASSPTGGYGYT
TRBV6-6,TRBJ2-1,14,ASSALAENGNNEQF
TRBV4-1,TRBJ2-1,14,ASSTFTTRQGNEQF
TRBV6-1,TRBJ1-6,12,ASRLTGDESPLH
TRBV7-8,TRBJ1-2,15,ASSPARGGQIDYGYT
TRBV19,TRBJ1-5,13,ASSIGYRIDQPQH
TRBV5-6,TRBJ2-1,12,ASSLGYGRGEQF
TRBV2,TRBJ2-3,13,ASRQGQASTDTQY
TRBV27,TRBJ2-7,13,ASSLDQRGSYEQY
TRBV11-3,TRBJ2-3,12,ASSLDLEQNTQY
TRBV6-1,TRBJ1-2,13,ASSELGDRAYGYT
TRBV2,TRBJ2-2,12,ASSGTANTGELF
TRBV5-1,TRBJ2-7,12,ASSLVVSPYEQY
TRBV15,TRBJ1-6,12,ATSRDRGRSPLH
TRBV7-3,TRBJ1-1,11,ASSLTQNTEAF
TRBV19,TRBJ1-2,12,ASSSQVGAYGYT
TRBV19,TRBJ1-3,11,ASRAVAGNTIY
TRBV30,TRBJ1-5,15,AWSVIGTGGSNQPQH
TRBV28,TRBJ1-5,13,ASTTSGGSNQPQH
TRBV19,TRBJ1-1,11,ASIGKGATEAF
TRBV29-1,TRBJ2-7,10,SVGGGLYEQY
TRBV10-3,TRBJ2-1,15,AISEFGTSGDYNEQF
TRBV11-2,TRBJ2-7,13,ASSAPPLAIYEQY
TRBV15,TRBJ2-3,13,ATSSQRGIENTQY
TRBV9,TRBJ2-1,13,ASSVDGGEYNEQF
TRBV27,TRBJ2-3,14,ASSSYRESGTDTQY
TRBV27,TRBJ2-7,12,ASSLLGGTYEQY
TRBV2,TRBJ1-2,12,ASKPGQGVWGYT
TRBV9,TRBJ1-1,12,ASSVNQGPTEAF
TRBV11-3,TRBJ1-1,11,ASALGQGTEAF
TRBV5-6,TRBJ2-1,15,ASSLVGGTGSYNEQF
TRBV15,TRBJ2-1,15,ATSRDRRVAGVNEQF
TRBV6-1,TRBJ1-5,18,ASSESSGLSMVMGNQPQH
TRBV6-5,TRBJ2-7,12,ASSYAAGSYEQY
TRBV29-1,TRBJ2-7,11,SVNTVEAYEQY
TRBV11-3,TRBJ2-2,14,ASSLMGTYNTGELF
TRBV7-7,TRBJ2-5,13,ASSSGLGQGKTQY
TRBV9,TRBJ1-1,12,ASSVGTSTSEAF
TRBV20-1,TRBJ2-3,9,SATSTDTQY
TRBV4-1,TRBJ2-4,15,ASSPPAGALGKNIQY
TRBV28,TRBJ1-1,12,ASSLRQGNTEAF
TRBV2,TRBJ2-5,10,AGRSSGETQY
TRBV27,TRBJ2-3,11,AIGGTGIDTQY
TRBV21-1,TRBJ2-7,12,ASSPGQDDYEQY
TRBV11-2,TRBJ1-3,15,ASSPRTGRYFGHTIY
TRBV7-3,TRBJ1-1,12,ASSPDRLNTEAF
TRBV6-1,TRBJ1-4,14,ASSEALGRDNEKLF
TRBV4-1,TRBJ1-1,12,ASSPRQGGTEAF
TRBV14,TRBJ2-3,15,ASSQDVRGHGTDTQY